This entry lists 10 T cell receptor beta chains sequenced from one sample in a study of cytomegalovirus exposure and HLA in healthy donors. The PCR employed 60 Vbeta primers together with 13 Jbeta primers. Profiling relied on immunoSEQ multiplex PCR, and the TCRdb table lists in-frame clones only, not all of them. The table lists about 160,000 clones, around 81% of them singletons. Sequencing was done on a sample of PBMCs. Receptor source: a woman in her forties or fifties in good health and CMV-seronegative.

This clone came up a few times. This rearrangement joins TRBV4-2 to TRBJ1-2, with D unclear. Germline CDR1 LGHNA, CDR2 YNFKEQ. The CDR3 is 13 amino acids. V lost 5 bases, J lost 6 bases, and 13 bases lay in between. The CDR3: CASSLTLGDGYTF. CDR3 sequence (DNA): TGTGCCAGCAGCTTAACCCTCGGGGATGGCTACACCTTC.

The J gene is TRBJ2-7, the V gene TRBV6-6; 10 bases fit TRBD1. This CDR3 has 13 residues. The germline gives CDR1 MNHNY, CDR2 SVGAGI (reference sequence). After removal of 9 bases from V and 5 bases from J, the junction contained 7 bases not matched to a gene. The CDR3 loop reads CASYGTGVHEQYF. CDR3 coding DNA: TGTGCCAGTTACGGGACAGGGGTCCACGAGCAGTACTTC.

This clone was seen only a few times. The V and J genes are TRBV15 and TRBJ2-7, with TRBD1 matching over 9 bases. CDR3 length equals 14 residues. Germline V gives CDR1 LNHNV, CDR2 YYDKDF (reference sequence). The trim removed 5 bases at V and 5 bases at J, leaving 7 bases unmatched. CDR3 bases: TGTGCCACCAGCCCCCGGGACAGGGTTCACGAGCAGTACTTC. Translated, it gives CATSPRDRVHEQYF.

The chain carries TRBV15 and TRBJ2-3; no reliable D call. V dropped 0 bases and J dropped 5 bases, with 9 bases sitting between them. The CDR3 is 14 residues long. Germline-derived CDR1 and CDR2 are LNHNV and YYDKDF (reference sequence). DNA of the CDR3: TGTGCCACCAGCAGAGATCGAGCAGGAGATACGCAGTATTTT. This sequence encodes CATSRDRAGDTQYF.

V and J are TRBV2 and TRBJ1-5; D possibly corresponds to TRBD1 (6 bases). Trimming took off 7 bases at V and 1 base at J, with 14 bases between the two ends. Germline lookup yields CDR1 SNHLY and CDR2 FYNNEI. This CDR3 is 15 amino acids long. The CDR3 protein is CASKYGTLSNQPQHF. CDR3 bases: TGTGCCAGCAAATATGGGACACTGAGCAATCAGCCCCAGCATTTT.

The chain has TRBV19 and TRBJ1-2; 8 bases match TRBD1. Germline V gives CDR1 LNHDA, CDR2 SQIVND (reference sequence). V dropped 3 bases and J dropped 7; count of bases not matched to a gene: 7. The CDR3 contains 14 residues. The CDR3 DNA reads TGTGCCAGTAGTATCCAGGGACAGGCATCTGGCTACACCTTC. This sequence encodes CASSIQGQASGYTF.

The chain recombines TRBV27 with TRBJ2-2, with TRBD2 matching over 10 bases. The CDR3 has 15 amino acids. Germline V lookup: CDR1 MNHEY, CDR2 SMNVEV (reference sequence). J lost 2 bases, V lost 6 bases, and 3 bases had no gene match. CDR3 region: CASRVAGGNTGELFF. CDR3 sequence (DNA): TGTGCCAGCAGAGTAGCGGGGGGAAACACCGGGGAGCTGTTTTTT.

V is TRBV28 and J is TRBJ1-5, with unresolved D. This CDR3 is built from 14 residues. The germline V gene has CDR1 MDHEN and CDR2 SYDVKM. The germline V and J ends were trimmed by 5 bases and 10 bases, with 18 bases remaining between them. In DNA, the CDR3 is TGTGCCAGCAGTCCGCGGACCTCTCGGGAACCCCAGCATTTT. The encoded protein is CASSPRTSREPQHF.

The V and J genes are TRBV6-5 and TRBJ2-5; D unresolved. Trimming took 6 bases from V and 5 from J, leaving 13 bases between them. The germline V gene has CDR1 MNHEY and CDR2 SVGAGI. The CDR3 consists of 13 residues. CDR3 loop: CASRPPGGETQYF. The CDR3 nucleotides are TGTGCCAGCAGACCACCGGGTGGGGAGACCCAGTACTTC.

This clone has only a few counts. The V and J genes are TRBV7-8 and TRBJ2-5; 7 bases align to TRBD2. The J call may be mistaken, given a closer DNA end match to TRBJ2-7. Germline V gives CDR1 SGHVS, CDR2 FQNEAQ. This CDR3 has 15 amino acids. The CDR3 nucleotides are TGTGCCAGCAGCTTAAGGCGGGAGCCAGTCTACGAGCAGTACTTC. Translation: CASSLRREPVYEQYF.